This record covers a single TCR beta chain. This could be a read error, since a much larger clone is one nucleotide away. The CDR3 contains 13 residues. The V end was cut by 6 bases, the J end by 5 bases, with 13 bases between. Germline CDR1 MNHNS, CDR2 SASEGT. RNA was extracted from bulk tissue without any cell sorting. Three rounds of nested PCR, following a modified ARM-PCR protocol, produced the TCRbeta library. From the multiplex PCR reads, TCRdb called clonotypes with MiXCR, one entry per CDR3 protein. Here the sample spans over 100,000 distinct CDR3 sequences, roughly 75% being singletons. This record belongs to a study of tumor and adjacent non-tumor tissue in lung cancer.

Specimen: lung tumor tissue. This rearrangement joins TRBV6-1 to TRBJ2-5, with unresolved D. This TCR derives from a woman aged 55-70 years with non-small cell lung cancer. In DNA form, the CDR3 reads TGTGCCAGCAGCACCTCTTGGGTGGAGACCCAGTACTTC. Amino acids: CASSTSWVETQYF.